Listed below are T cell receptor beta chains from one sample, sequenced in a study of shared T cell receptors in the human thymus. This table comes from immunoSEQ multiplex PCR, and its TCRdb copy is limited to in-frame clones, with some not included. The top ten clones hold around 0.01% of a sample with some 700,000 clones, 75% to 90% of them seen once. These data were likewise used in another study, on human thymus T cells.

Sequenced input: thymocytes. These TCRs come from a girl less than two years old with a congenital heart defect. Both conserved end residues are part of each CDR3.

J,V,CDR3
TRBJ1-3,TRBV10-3,CAISLHSSGNTIYF
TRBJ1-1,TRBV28,CASSDRRGDAEAFF
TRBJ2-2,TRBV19,CASSISRGGELFF
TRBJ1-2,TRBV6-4,CASSPHGDRSNYGYTF
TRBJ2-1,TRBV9,CASSVDIAGGGNEQFF
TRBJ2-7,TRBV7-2,CASSLVVAGGDYEQYF
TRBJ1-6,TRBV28,CASSRPFTGNSPLHF
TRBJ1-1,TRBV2,CARGTGPNRDTEAFF
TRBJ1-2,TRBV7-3,CASSPTPGGHGYTF
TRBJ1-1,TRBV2,CASSARAGALREAFF
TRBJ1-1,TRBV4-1,CASSQDRKAGPTEAFF
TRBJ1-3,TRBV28,CASSLPPGQGPNSGNTIYF
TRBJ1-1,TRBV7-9,CASSLEGAGAGTEAFF
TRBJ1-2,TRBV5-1,CASSLVGARVGNYGYTF